The clone carrying this T cell receptor beta chain was observed a few times. The V and J ends lost 5 bases and 2 bases respectively, with 10 bases between them. The length of the CDR3 is 13 residues. The germline CDR1 and CDR2 sequences are SGHNT and YYREEE (reference sequence). The data derive from a study of beta chain features in type 1 diabetes. TCRB transcripts that were expressed got sequenced, as all of the isolated RNA had been reverse transcribed. The repertoire was sequenced with immunoSEQ multiplex PCR; TCRdb's copy has only in-frame clones and lacks some. The sample lists around 300,000 clones, roughly 8% occurring once.

Source material: central memory CD4+ T cells from blood. The TCR sequence derives from a woman between 18 and 30 years old in good health. The rearrangement joins TRBV5-4 to TRBJ2-5, with D uncertain. The DNA for the CDR3 is TGTGCCAGCAGATCGGCTAGGCAAGAGACCCAGTACTTC. It codes for CASRSARQETQYF.